These 8 T cell receptor beta chains were all obtained from the same sample, sequenced in a study of T cell changes during pregnancy in multiple sclerosis. Only in-frame clones appear in the TCRdb table, and some are missing; sequencing was by immunoSEQ multiplex PCR. The sample includes 90,000 or so clones, roughly 94% of them seen just once. The sample consisted of peripheral blood, taken after pregnancy. The receptors were sampled from a female donor in good health, enrolled as a control in a pregnancy study.

In this sample, this clone turned up once. This rearrangement joins TRBV2 to TRBJ2-1; 12 nucleotides line up with TRBD2. The germline V gene encodes CDR1 SNHLY and CDR2 FYNNEI. This CDR3 contains 15 residues. J gave up 8 bases and V 7 bases, and 9 bases lay outside the gene matches. CDR3 in DNA: TGTGCCAGCAAAGCCCTAGCGGGAGGGCCATATGAGCAGTTCTTC. This codes for CASKALAGGPYEQFF.

The gene calls are TRBV7-2 and TRBJ2-2; unclear D gene. CDR1 is SGHTA and CDR2 is FQGNSA in the germline V gene. The V and J ends lost 2 bases and 7 bases respectively, with 14 bases between them. The CDR3 consists of 15 residues. The CDR3 DNA is TGTGCCAGCAGCTTATTAGGCGGCATGGGCGGGGAGCTGTTTTTT. It translates to CASSLLGGMGGELFF.

The V call is TRBV29-1, the J call TRBJ2-7; D might be TRBD2 (6 bases). This CDR3 has 12 amino acids. V lost 4 bases to trimming and J lost 5 bases, with 12 bases between them. The germline gives CDR1 SQVTM, CDR2 ANQGSEA. The CDR3 reads CSVGVGGNEQYF. The CDR3 bases are TGCAGCGTTGGGGTCGGAGGGAACGAGCAGTACTTC.

This clone was recorded once. The genes are TRBV28 and TRBJ1-5; no firm D call. The germline V gene encodes CDR1 MDHEN and CDR2 SYDVKM. V lost 3 bases and J lost 1, with 10 bases in between. This CDR3 region has 15 residues. CDR3 coding DNA: TGTGCCAGCAGTTTTCGGCAGCGAAGCAATCAGCCCCAGCATTTT. It specifies CASSFRQRSNQPQHF. Full variable domain (missing parts from reference TRBV28 and TRBJ1-5): DVKVTQSSRYLVKRTGEKVFLECVQDMDHENMFWYRQDPGLGLRLIYFSYDVKMKEKGDIPEGYSVSREKKERFSLILESASTNQTSMYLCASSFRQRSNQPQHFGDGTRLSIL.

V and J are TRBV4-1 and TRBJ2-5; 7 bases match TRBD1. The length of the CDR3 is 14 residues. Germline trimming cut 11 bases from V and 5 bases from J; bases unmatched to any gene: 14. Germline-derived CDR1 and CDR2 are MGHRA and YSYEKL. Here the CDR3 reads CAGRPGQLGETQYF. As DNA, the CDR3 is TGCGCCGGACGCCCGGGACAGTTAGGGGAGACCCAGTACTTC.

The chain recombines TRBV6-5 with TRBJ1-1; D is undetermined. With 0 bases removed from V and 5 bases from J, the gap between germline ends came to 16 bases. The CDR3 is 16 amino acids. Germline-derived CDR1 and CDR2 are MNHEY and SVGAGI. This CDR3 is CASSYSASYYGTEAFF. The CDR3 DNA sequence: TGTGCCAGCAGTTACTCGGCCAGTTACTACGGGACTGAAGCTTTCTTT.

This chain links TRBV5-1 with TRBJ1-4; TRBD1 might be the D (6 bases). V was clipped by 0 bases and J by 7 bases, with 13 bases between them. The germline V gene encodes CDR1 SGHRS and CDR2 YFSETQ. CDR3 size: 15 residues. CDR3 in amino acids: CASSLARRGSEKLFF. The DNA of the CDR3 is TGCGCCAGCAGCTTGGCACGCAGGGGCAGTGAAAAACTGTTTTTT.

The CDR3 sequence is CASSPSTDRWSWPYEQYF. As DNA, the CDR3 is TGCGCCAGCAGCCCCAGTACGGACAGGTGGAGCTGGCCCTACGAGCAGTACTTC. The rearrangement joins TRBV23-1 to TRBJ2-7; 7 positions agree with TRBD1. TRBV23-1 is labeled an ORF, and its function is uncertain. The J segment lost 2 bases and the V segment lost 6 bases, leaving 19 bases of the junction unmatched. This CDR3 is 18 amino acids long.